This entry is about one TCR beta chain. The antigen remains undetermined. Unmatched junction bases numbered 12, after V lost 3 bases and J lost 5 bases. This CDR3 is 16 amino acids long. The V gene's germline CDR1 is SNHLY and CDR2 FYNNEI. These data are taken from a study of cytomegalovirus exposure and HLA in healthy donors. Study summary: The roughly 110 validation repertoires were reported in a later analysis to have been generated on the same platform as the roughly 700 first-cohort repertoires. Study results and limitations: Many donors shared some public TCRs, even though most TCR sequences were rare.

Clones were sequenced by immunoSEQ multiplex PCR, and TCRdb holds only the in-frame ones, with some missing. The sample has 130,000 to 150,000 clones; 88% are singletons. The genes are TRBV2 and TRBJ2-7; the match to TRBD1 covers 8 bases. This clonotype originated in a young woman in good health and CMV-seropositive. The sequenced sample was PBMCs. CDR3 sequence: CASSEPSAGGRDEQYF. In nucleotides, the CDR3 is TGTGCCAGCAGTGAGCCCTCGGCAGGGGGCAGGGACGAGCAGTACTTC.